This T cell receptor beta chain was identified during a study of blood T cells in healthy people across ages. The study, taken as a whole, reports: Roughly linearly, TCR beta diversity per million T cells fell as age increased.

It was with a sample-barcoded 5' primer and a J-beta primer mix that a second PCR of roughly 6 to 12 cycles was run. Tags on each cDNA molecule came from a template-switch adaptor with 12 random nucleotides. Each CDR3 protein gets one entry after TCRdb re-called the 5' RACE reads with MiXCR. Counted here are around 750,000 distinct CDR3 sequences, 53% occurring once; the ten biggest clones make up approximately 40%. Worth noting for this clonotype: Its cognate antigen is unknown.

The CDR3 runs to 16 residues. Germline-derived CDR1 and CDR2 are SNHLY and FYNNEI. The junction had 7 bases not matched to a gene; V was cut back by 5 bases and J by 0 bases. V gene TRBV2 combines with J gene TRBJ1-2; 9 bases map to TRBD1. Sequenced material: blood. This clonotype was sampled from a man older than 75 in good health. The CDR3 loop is CASSILQGATNYGYTF. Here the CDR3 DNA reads TGTGCCAGCAGTATTTTACAGGGGGCCACTAACTATGGCTACACCTTC.